This T cell receptor beta chain was documented in a study of blood T cell repertoires in COVID-19. Overall study: Samples came from the United States, Italy and Spain, spanning acute and convalescent COVID-19.

Germline V lookup: CDR1 SGHRS, CDR2 YFSETQ. V gave up 4 bases and J gave up 2 bases; unmatched junction bases: 4. The CDR3 covers 14 residues. As originally analysed: Cell counts per sample came from amplifying reference gene primers. The assay was immunoSEQ multiplex PCR, and TCRdb's table has in-frame clones only and misses some. Clone size and the V and J calls come from that table; the DNA yielded D and trimming. The repertoire holds about 28,000 clones, with roughly 87% as singletons. The sequenced sample consisted of peripheral blood. This TCR came from a human donor in a cohort sampled during active COVID-19. The J gene is TRBJ2-3, the V gene TRBV5-1; the match to TRBD1 covers 7 bases. The DNA for the CDR3 is TGCGCCAGCAGCGACAGGGTCCCCACAGATACGCAGTATTTT. The encoded protein is CASSDRVPTDTQYF.